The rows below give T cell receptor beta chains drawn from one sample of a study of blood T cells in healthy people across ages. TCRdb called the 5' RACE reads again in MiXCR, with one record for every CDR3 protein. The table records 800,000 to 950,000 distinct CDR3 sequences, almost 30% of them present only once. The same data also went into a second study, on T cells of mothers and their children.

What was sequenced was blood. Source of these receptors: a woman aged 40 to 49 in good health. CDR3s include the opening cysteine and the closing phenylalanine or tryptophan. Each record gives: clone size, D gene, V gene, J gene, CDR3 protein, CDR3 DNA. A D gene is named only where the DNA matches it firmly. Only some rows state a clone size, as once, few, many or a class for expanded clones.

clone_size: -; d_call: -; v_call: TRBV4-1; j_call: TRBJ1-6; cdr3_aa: CASSQWKLPAPLHF; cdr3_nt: TGCGCCAGCAGCCAATGGAAACTGCCGGCGCCCCTCCACTTT
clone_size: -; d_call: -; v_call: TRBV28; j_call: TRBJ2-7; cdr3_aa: CASSTGTQVQYF; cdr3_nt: TGTGCCAGCAGCACCGGGACCCAGGTTCAGTACTTC
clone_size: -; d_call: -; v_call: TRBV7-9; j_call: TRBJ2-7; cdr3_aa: CASRPGRLYEQYF; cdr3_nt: TGTGCCAGTAGGCCGGGACGCCTATACGAGCAGTACTTC
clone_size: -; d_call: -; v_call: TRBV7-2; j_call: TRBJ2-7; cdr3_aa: CASNSQGGLYEQYF; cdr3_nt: TGTGCCAGCAACTCCCAGGGGGGGCTCTACGAGCAGTACTTC
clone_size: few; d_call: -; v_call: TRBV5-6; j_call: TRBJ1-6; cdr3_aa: CASSLPRGGSPLHF; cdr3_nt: TGTGCCAGCAGCTTGCCCCGCGGAGGTTCACCCCTCCACTTT
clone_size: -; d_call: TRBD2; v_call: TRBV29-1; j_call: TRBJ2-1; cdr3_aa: CSTTATSGGFEGEQFF; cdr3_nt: TGCAGCACCACCGCGACTAGCGGGGGGTTCGAGGGTGAGCAGTTCTTC
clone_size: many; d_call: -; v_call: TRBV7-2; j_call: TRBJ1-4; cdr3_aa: CASSLGWATNEKLFF; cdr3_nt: TGTGCCAGCAGCTTAGGTTGGGCAACTAATGAAAAACTGTTTTTT
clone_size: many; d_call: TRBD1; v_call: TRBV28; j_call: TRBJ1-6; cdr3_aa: CASSPGGSSYNSPLHF; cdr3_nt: TGTGCCAGCAGCCCAGGGGGAAGCTCCTATAATTCACCCCTCCACTTT
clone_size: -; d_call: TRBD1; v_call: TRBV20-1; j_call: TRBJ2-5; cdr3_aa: CSLTDRGRQTQYF; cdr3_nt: TGCAGCTTGACGGACAGGGGGCGCCAGACCCAGTACTTC
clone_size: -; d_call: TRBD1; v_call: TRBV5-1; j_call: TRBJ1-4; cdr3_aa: CASRFGGGTAEKLFF; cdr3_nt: TGCGCCAGCAGATTTGGAGGAGGGACAGCTGAAAAACTGTTTTTT
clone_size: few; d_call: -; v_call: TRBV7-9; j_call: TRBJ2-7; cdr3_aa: CASSLDRGTHEQYF; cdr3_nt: TGTGCCAGCAGCTTGGATAGGGGGACCCACGAGCAGTACTTC
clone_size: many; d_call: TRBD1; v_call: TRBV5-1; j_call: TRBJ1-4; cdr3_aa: CASSGGQGDEKLFF; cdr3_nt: TGCGCCAGCAGCGGGGGACAGGGTGATGAAAAACTGTTTTTT
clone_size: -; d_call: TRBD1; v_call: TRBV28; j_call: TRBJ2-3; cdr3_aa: CASSHTTLGQGSTDTQYF; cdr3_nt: TGTGCCAGCAGCCATACCACCCTGGGACAGGGGAGCACAGATACGCAGTATTTT
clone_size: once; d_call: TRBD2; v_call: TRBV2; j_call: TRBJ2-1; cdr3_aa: CASTTRRAGEFF; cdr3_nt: TGTGCCAGCACCACAAGGCGAGCGGGGGAGTTCTTC
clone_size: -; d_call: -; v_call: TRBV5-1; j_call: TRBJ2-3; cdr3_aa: CASSLGLTQRADTQYF; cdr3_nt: TGCGCCAGCAGCTTGGGCCTGACCCAACGGGCAGATACGCAGTATTTT
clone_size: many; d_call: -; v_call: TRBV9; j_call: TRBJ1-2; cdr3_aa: CASSVGLGTNYGYTF; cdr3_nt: TGTGCCAGCAGCGTAGGGTTGGGGACGAACTATGGCTACACCTTC
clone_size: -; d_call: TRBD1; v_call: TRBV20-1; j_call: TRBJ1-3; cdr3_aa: CSARGQGLGNTIYF; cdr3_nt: TGCAGTGCCAGGGGACAGGGGTTAGGAAACACCATATATTTT
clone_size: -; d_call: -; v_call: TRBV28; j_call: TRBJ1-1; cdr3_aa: CASSPQVKTEAFF; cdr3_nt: TGTGCCAGCAGTCCTCAAGTGAAGACTGAAGCTTTCTTT
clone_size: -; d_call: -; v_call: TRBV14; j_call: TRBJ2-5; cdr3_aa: CASSPGLPGSYNEQYF; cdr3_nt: TGTGCCAGCAGCCCAGGGCTACCAGGGTCCTACAATGAGCAGTACTTC
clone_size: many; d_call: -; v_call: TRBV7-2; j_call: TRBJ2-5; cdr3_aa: CASSPGREETQYF; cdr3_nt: TGTGCCAGCAGTCCGGGGAGAGAAGAGACCCAGTACTTC
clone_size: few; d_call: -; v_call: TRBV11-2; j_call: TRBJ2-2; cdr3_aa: CASSPNRDRGGELFF; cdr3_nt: TGTGCCAGCAGCCCAAACCGGGACCGGGGAGGGGAGCTGTTTTTT
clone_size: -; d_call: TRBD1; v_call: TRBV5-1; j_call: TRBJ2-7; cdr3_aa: CASSWGDRGADEQYF; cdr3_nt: TGCGCCAGCAGCTGGGGCGACAGGGGTGCCGACGAGCAGTACTTC
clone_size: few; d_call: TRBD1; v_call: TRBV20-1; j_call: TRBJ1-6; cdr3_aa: CSATTGSSSYNSPLHF; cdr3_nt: TGCAGTGCTACGACAGGGTCAAGCTCCTATAATTCACCCCTCCACTTT
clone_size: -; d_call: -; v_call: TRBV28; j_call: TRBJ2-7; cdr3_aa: CASSPRQAACYEQYF; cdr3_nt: TGTGCCAGCAGCCCTCGACAGGCCGCCTGCTACGAGCAGTACTTC
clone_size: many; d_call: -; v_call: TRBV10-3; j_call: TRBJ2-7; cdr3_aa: CAISEFRGEQYF; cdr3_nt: TGTGCCATCAGCGAATTCAGGGGCGAGCAGTACTTC
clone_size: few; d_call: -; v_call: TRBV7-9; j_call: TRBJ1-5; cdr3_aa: CASSLQGSRPQHF; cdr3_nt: TGTGCCAGCAGCCTTCAGGGGAGTCGGCCCCAGCATTTT
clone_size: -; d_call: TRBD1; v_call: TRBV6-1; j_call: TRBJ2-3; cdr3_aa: CASSPGQGNEVPTTDTQYF; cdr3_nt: TGTGCCAGCAGCCCGGGACAGGGGAATGAAGTCCCGACCACAGATACGCAGTATTTT
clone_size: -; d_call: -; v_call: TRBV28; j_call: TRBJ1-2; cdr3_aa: CASTELSGRGGYGYTF; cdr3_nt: TGTGCCAGCACTGAACTGTCCGGGCGGGGTGGCTATGGCTACACCTTC
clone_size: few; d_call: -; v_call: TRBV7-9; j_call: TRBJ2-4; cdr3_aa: CASSPRVNPKNIQYF; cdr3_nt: TGTGCCAGCAGCCCCCGGGTCAACCCCAAAAACATTCAGTACTTC
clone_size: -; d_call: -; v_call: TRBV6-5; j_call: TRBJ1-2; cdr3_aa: CASSYSASRGPSAGGYTF; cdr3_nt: TGTGCCAGCAGTTACTCGGCCAGCCGCGGACCTTCCGCGGGTGGCTACACCTTC
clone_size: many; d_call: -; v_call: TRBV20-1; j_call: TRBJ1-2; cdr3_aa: CSASNRDSGYGYTF; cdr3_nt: TGCAGTGCTAGTAACAGGGATAGTGGCTATGGCTACACCTTC
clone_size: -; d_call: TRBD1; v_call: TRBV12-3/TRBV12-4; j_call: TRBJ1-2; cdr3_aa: CASSLQGGGRGYTF; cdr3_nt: TGTGCCAGCAGTCTCCAGGGGGGGGGACGAGGCTACACCTTC
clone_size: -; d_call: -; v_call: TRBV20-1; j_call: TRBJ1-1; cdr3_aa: CSARETGTEAFF; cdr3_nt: TGCAGTGCTAGAGAAACAGGGACTGAAGCTTTCTTT
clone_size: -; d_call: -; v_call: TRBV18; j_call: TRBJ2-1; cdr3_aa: CASSPDGAYYNEQFF; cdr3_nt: TGTGCCAGCTCACCAGACGGGGCCTACTACAATGAGCAGTTCTTC
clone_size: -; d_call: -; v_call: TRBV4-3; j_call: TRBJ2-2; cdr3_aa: CASSPPGGNTGELFF; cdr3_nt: TGCGCCAGCAGCCCCCCTGGGGGAAACACCGGGGAGCTGTTTTTT
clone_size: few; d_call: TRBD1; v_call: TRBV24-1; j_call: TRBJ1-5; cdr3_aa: CATSGDRAQPQHF; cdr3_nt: TGTGCCACCAGTGGAGACAGGGCCCAGCCCCAGCATTTT
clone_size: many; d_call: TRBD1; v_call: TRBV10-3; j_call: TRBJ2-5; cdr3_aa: CAISEPPGQQQETQYF; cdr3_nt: TGTGCCATCAGTGAACCCCCGGGACAGCAGCAAGAGACCCAGTACTTC
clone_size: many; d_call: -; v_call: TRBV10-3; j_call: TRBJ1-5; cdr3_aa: CAISEVNQPQHF; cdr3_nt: TGTGCCATCAGTGAGGTAAATCAGCCCCAGCATTTT
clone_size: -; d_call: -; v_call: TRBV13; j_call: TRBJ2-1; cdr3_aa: CASSNRVNNEQFF; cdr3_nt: TGTGCCAGCAGTAACAGGGTGAACAATGAGCAGTTCTTC
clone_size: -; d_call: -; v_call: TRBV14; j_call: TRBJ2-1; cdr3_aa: CASSQGLTRLTQFF; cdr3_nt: TGTGCCAGCAGCCAGGGACTTACAAGGTTGACCCAGTTCTTC
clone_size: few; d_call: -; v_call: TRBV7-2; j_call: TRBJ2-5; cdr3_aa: CASSRARETQYF; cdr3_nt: TGTGCCAGCAGCCGGGCCCGGGAGACCCAGTACTTC
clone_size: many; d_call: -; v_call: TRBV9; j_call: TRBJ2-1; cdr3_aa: CASSVGGQGNEQFF; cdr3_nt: TGTGCCAGCAGCGTAGGGGGCCAGGGAAATGAGCAGTTCTTC
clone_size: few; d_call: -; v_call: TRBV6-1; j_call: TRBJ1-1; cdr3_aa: CASSELGGNTEAFF; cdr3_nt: TGTGCCAGCAGTGAATTGGGGGGGAACACTGAAGCTTTCTTT
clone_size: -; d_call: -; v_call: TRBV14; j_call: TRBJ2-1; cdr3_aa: CASSRTGFTKGGEQFF; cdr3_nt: TGTGCCAGCAGCCGAACGGGCTTCACAAAGGGAGGTGAGCAGTTCTTC
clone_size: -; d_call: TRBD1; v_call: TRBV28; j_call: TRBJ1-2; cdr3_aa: CASSRPGQGVGYTF; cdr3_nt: TGTGCCAGCAGTAGACCGGGACAGGGGGTAGGCTACACCTTC
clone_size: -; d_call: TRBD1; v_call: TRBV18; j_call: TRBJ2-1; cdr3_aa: CASSPCGQGVCEQFF; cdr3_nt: TGTGCCAGCTCACCCTGCGGACAGGGCGTCTGTGAGCAGTTCTTC
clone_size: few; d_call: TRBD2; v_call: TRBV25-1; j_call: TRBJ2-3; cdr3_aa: CASRASGISTDTQYF; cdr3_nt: TGTGCCAGCAGAGCTAGCGGAATAAGCACAGATACGCAGTATTTT
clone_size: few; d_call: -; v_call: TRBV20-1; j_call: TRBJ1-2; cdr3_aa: CSAFRRVDGYTF; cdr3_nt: TGCAGTGCTTTTCGCAGGGTGGATGGCTACACCTTC